What follows is one T cell receptor (beta chain) and its context. In the original analysis: Estimated nucleated cell counts came from reference gene primer amplification. Libraries were prepared by immunoSEQ multiplex PCR; TCRdb keeps only in-frame clonotypes and omits some of them. That table supplies the V and J calls and clone size; D and trimming were determined from the DNA. This sample carries about 120,000 clones, around 78% of them seen once, and the ten largest clones take approximately 2.4%. V gave up 0 bases and J gave up 4 bases, with 10 bases separating them. This CDR3 region has 14 residues. Germline V gene data show CDR1 as SGHRS and CDR2 as YFSETQ. The data stem from a study of blood T cell repertoires in COVID-19. Study-level information: Researchers got acute and convalescent COVID-19 samples from the United States, Italy and Spain. Sample material is recorded as cDNA or gDNA derived from T cells, B-cell-depleted T cells, or PBMCs.

The chain carries TRBV5-1 and TRBJ1-2; D might be TRBD1 (5 bases). The sequencing input was peripheral blood. The sequence was obtained from a man in his 70s with acute or convalescent COVID-19. CDR3 bases: TGCGCCAGCAGCTTGGGCAGTGGGGCCTATGGCTACACCTTC. Translating it yields CASSLGSGAYGYTF.